Below, 4 T cell receptor beta chains from the same sample are listed, as sequenced in a study of blood T cell repertoires in COVID-19 (dated by TCRdb to about 2020). The library was generated by the immunoSEQ multiplex PCR assay. The clones in this table, taken by TCRdb from immuneACCESS, are in-frame only. Not every clone is retained; where verified, under half of the shortfall comes from an unresolved V gene, and the cause of the rest is unknown. Counted in this sample were around 250,000 clones; 86% of them appeared once. The leading ten clones occupy 10% to 15% of the sample. Sequencing was performed on peripheral blood. All receptors come from a man at least 80 years old with acute or convalescent COVID-19.

This chain joins TRBV18 and TRBJ1-3, with 9 nucleotides matching TRBD1. Germline CDR1 is KGHSH and CDR2 is LQKENI. The CDR3 extends over 15 amino acids. With 3 bases clipped from V and 6 bases from J, the junction kept 6 bases outside the gene matches. CDR3 coding DNA: TGTGCCAGCTCACCTCGGGACAGGGTTGAAAACACCATATATTTT. This gives the protein CASSPRDRVENTIYF. Combining the CDR3 with reference TRBV18 and TRBJ1-3 gives the whole variable domain NAGVMQNPRHLVRRRGQEARLRCSPMKGHSHVYWYRQLPEEGLKFMVYLQKENIIDESGMPKERFSAEFPKEGPSILRIQQVVRGDSAAYFCASSPRDRVENTIYFGEGSWLTVV.

V and J are TRBV6-5 and TRBJ1-6; maybe TRBD1 (6 bases). Germline values: CDR1 MNHEY, CDR2 SVGAGI. The CDR3 runs to 16 residues. Trimming pared 0 bases from V and 5 bases from J, leaving 11 bases between. The CDR3: CASSYSRGPHNSPLHF. The DNA of the CDR3 is TGTGCCAGCAGTTACTCCAGGGGACCTCATAATTCACCCCTCCACTTT.

This clone was seen more than once but under ten times. The genes are TRBV6-2 or TRBV6-3 and TRBJ2-3; 9 nucleotides align to TRBD1. CDR1 and CDR2 from the germline V gene are MNHEY and SVGEGT. V was pared by 6 bases and J by 2 bases, with 6 bases of the junction left unmatched. The length of the CDR3 is 15 residues. Here the CDR3 DNA reads TGTGCCAGCAGCCGACAACAGGGGGCCACAGATACGCAGTATTTT. Amino acid sequence: CASSRQQGATDTQYF.

The chain recombines TRBV5-1 with TRBJ1-2, with 11 bases aligning to TRBD1. The V and J ends lost 2 bases and 7 bases, in that order; junction bases with no gene match: 7. The germline V gene encodes CDR1 SGHRS and CDR2 YFSETQ. The CDR3 totals 15 residues. CDR3 residues: CASSFDGQGAGGYTF. The CDR3 DNA reads as TGCGCCAGCAGCTTCGATGGACAGGGGGCGGGTGGCTACACCTTC.